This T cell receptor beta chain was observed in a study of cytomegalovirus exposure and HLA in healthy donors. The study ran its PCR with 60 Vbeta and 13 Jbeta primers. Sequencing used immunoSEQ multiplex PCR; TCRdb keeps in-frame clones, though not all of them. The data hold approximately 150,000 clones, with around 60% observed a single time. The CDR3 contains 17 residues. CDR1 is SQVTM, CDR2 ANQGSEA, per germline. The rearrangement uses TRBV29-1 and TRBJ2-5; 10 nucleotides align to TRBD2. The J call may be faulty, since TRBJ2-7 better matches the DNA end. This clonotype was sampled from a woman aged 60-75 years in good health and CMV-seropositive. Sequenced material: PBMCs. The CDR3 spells CSVVGLAGARSSYEQYF. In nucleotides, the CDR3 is TGCAGCGTTGTTGGTCTAGCGGGAGCAAGGAGCTCCTACGAGCAGTACTTC.